These 12 T cell receptor beta chains were all obtained from the same sample, sequenced in a study of blood T cells in healthy people across ages. Using a J-beta primer mix together with a sample-barcoded 5' primer, a second PCR was run for roughly 7 to 12 cycles. TCRdb redid the calling of the 5' RACE reads with MiXCR, one entry per CDR3 protein. The sample contains 1.6 million or so distinct CDR3 sequences, about 31% of which appear only once. What was sequenced was blood. All receptors derive from a woman in her 30s in good health.

This clonotype has more than one count but fewer than ten. This chain joins TRBV10-3 and TRBJ2-7, with D maybe TRBD1 (5 bases). V was trimmed by 10 bases and J by 2 bases, leaving 18 bases between them. The CDR3 has 14 amino acids. The germline CDR1 and CDR2 sequences are ENHRY and SYGVKD. The CDR3 coding sequence is TGTGCCAACTCCCGTGACAGAGATACCTACGAGCAGTACTTC. This translates into CANSRDRDTYEQYF.

The rearrangement links TRBV2 to TRBJ1-5; the match to TRBD1 covers 7 bases. Germline CDR1 reads SNHLY; CDR2 reads FYNNEI. J was trimmed by 8 bases and V by 6 bases; bases with no gene match: 7. The CDR3 runs 13 residues. This CDR3 is CASRGDSIEPQHF. The CDR3 bases are TGTGCCAGCAGAGGGGACAGTATCGAGCCCCAGCATTTT.

This chain links TRBV13 with TRBJ1-1; weak D call: TRBD1 (6 bases). From germline, CDR1 is PRHDT and CDR2 FYEKMQ (reference sequence). Between the trimmed V and J ends, which lost 5 bases and 2 bases, there was a span of 15 bases. The CDR3 has 15 amino acids. The CDR3 loop is CASSQGGVENTEAFF. DNA of the CDR3: TGTGCCAGCAGCCAAGGGGGGGTGGAAAACACTGAAGCTTTCTTT. Complete variable domain (other parts from reference TRBV13 and TRBJ1-1): AAGVIQSPRHLIKEKRETATLKCYPIPRHDTVYWYQQGPGQDPQFLISFYEKMQSDKGSIPDRFSAQQFSDYHSELNMSSLELGDSALYFCASSQGGVENTEAFFGQGTRLTVV.

This clonotype appeared a few times. The V and J genes are TRBV14 and TRBJ2-7; D unresolved. Looked up from germline, CDR1 is SGHDN and CDR2 is FVKESK. V was clipped by 0 bases and J by 5 bases, with 5 bases between them. There are 12 residues in the CDR3. CDR3: CASSQDTNEQYF. CDR3 DNA sequence: TGTGCCAGCAGCCAAGATACGAACGAGCAGTACTTC.

Concerning this clonotype itself: A much larger clone differs by one base, so this may be a read error. The J gene is TRBJ1-6, the V gene TRBV6-2 or TRBV6-3; 7 nucleotides agree with TRBD1. The germline gives CDR1 MNHEY, CDR2 SVGEGT. The CDR3 is 14 amino acids. The CDR3 region is CASSRQGEVSPRHF. CDR3 DNA sequence: TGTGCCAGCAGTCGGCAGGGGGAGGTTTCACCCCGCCACTTT.

This clonotype appeared many times. The chain uses TRBV9 and TRBJ2-7; D possibly corresponds to TRBD2 (6 bases). Germline V lookup: CDR1 SGDLS, CDR2 YYNGEE. The CDR3 is 13 amino acids. Trimming removed 2 bases from V and 0 bases from J, with 6 bases in between. The CDR3 loop is CASSVSGSYEQYF. As DNA, the CDR3 is TGTGCCAGCAGCGTTAGCGGCTCCTACGAGCAGTACTTC.

The V gene is TRBV7-9, the J gene TRBJ1-1; D gene unclear. V was shortened by 1 base and J by 8 bases, with 14 bases between the two germline ends. The CDR3 is 14 amino acids. Germline V gene data show CDR1 as SEHNR and CDR2 as FQNEAQ (reference sequence). The DNA of the CDR3 is TGTGCCAGCAGCTTAGGTCCGGCATCGGGGGAAGCTTTCTTT. As protein: CASSLGPASGEAFF.

This chain connects TRBV6-5 to TRBJ2-3, with TRBD2 matching over 8 bases. V lost 0 bases and J lost 0; bases outside the gene matches: 2. The germline V gene has CDR1 MNHEY and CDR2 SVGAGI. This CDR3 comprises 16 residues. As DNA, the CDR3 is TGTGCCAGCAGTTACTCCATAGCGGGGAGCACAGATACGCAGTATTTT. Its translation is CASSYSIAGSTDTQYF.

This chain links TRBV10-1 with TRBJ2-3; D could derive from TRBD1 or TRBD2 (5 bases each). CDR1 and CDR2 from the germline V gene are WNHNN and SYGVQD (reference sequence). The CDR3 has 15 amino acids. The V and J ends lost 2 bases and 4 bases respectively, with 13 bases between them. CDR3 sequence reads: CASSEGTPDSDTQYF. Here the CDR3 DNA reads TGCGCCAGCAGTGAGGGGACGCCGGACTCAGATACGCAGTATTTT.

The table lists this clonotype with a few counts. The chain links TRBV20-1 to TRBJ2-1; 8 bases align to TRBD2. The germline CDR1 and CDR2 sequences are DFQATT and SNEGSKA (reference sequence). This CDR3 spans 15 amino acids. The trim removed 0 bases at V and 7 bases at J, leaving 8 bases unmatched. The CDR3 nucleotides read TGCAGTGCTAGAGAATATAGCGGGGATTGGAATGAGCAGTTCTTC. Its translation is CSAREYSGDWNEQFF.

This clonotype was detected many times. DNA of the CDR3: TGCAGCGTGATAGGTGCTGTCGAGACCCAGTACTTC. Protein: CSVIGAVETQYF. The chain uses TRBV29-1 and TRBJ2-5; the D is unclear. V dropped 6 bases and J dropped 5 bases, with 13 bases sitting between them. CDR1 is SQVTM, CDR2 ANQGSEA, per germline. The length of the CDR3 is 12 residues.

This clonotype occurred many times. Sequence at one end of the junction differs from germline and may be a read error. The gene calls are TRBV27 and TRBJ2-7; a weak D match, TRBD2 (6 bases). This CDR3 has 13 residues. Germline CDR1 and CDR2: MNHEY and SMNVEV (reference sequence). Written as DNA, the CDR3 is TGCGCCAGCAGCTTGATAGGGGCGGGAGAGCAGTACTTC. Its translation: CASSLIGAGEQYF.